This is a list of T cell receptor beta chains from one sample in a study of blood T cells in healthy people across ages. TCRdb analysed the 5' RACE reads with MiXCR anew, one entry per CDR3 protein. The data contain some 900,000 distinct CDR3 sequences, roughly 43% of them singletons. Sequenced input: blood. Receptors were obtained from a man aged 30 to 45 in good health. The CDR3 runs from the conserved cysteine through the conserved F or W. D genes are given only for firm matches. Size is omitted from some rows. Given values are once, few, many or a class for expanded clones.

few	14	TRBD1	TRBJ2-3	TRBV10-3	CAIRNRGTSDTQYF	TGTGCCATCAGGAACAGGGGGACCTCAGATACGCAGTATTTT
NA	14	TRBD1	TRBJ2-3	TRBV5-1	CASSGTAEGDTQYF	TGCGCCAGCAGCGGGACAGCCGAAGGAGATACGCAGTATTTT
NA	19	NA	TRBJ1-2	TRBV20-1	CSASPEWLVGAGPNYGYTF	TGCAGTGCTAGTCCGGAGTGGTTAGTAGGGGCCGGCCCTAACTATGGCTACACCTTC
NA	13	NA	TRBJ1-4	TRBV7-9	CASSGKGGEKLFF	TGTGCCAGCAGCGGTAAGGGAGGGGAAAAACTGTTTTTT
few	13	NA	TRBJ1-2	TRBV7-9	CASSLKSGNGYTF	TGTGCCAGCAGCTTAAAATCGGGGAATGGCTACACCTTC
NA	13	NA	TRBJ2-1	TRBV18	CASSYRDDNEQFF	TGTGCCAGCTCTTACAGGGATGACAATGAGCAGTTCTTC
NA	16	NA	TRBJ2-1	TRBV15	CATSGERKSFYNEQFF	TGTGCCACCAGCGGAGAACGCAAGTCGTTCTACAATGAGCAGTTCTTC
NA	16	TRBD2	TRBJ2-7	TRBV7-2	CASSLGGIAGTCEQYF	TGTGCCAGCAGCTTAGGCGGTATAGCGGGTACTTGCGAGCAGTACTTC
few	16	TRBD1	TRBJ1-2	TRBV7-2	CASSRQGSEANYGYTF	TGTGCCAGCAGCCGACAGGGTAGTGAGGCTAACTATGGCTACACCTTC
NA	11	NA	TRBJ1-2	TRBV20-1	CSATSLEGYTF	TGCAGTGCTACGTCGTTGGAAGGCTACACCTTC
NA	15	NA	TRBJ1-1	TRBV6-5	CASSYSSLMNTEAFF	TGTGCCAGCAGTTACTCTTCGCTGATGAACACTGAAGCTTTCTTT
NA	16	NA	TRBJ2-1	TRBV24-1	CATSAGTGGVVGEQFF	TGTGCCACCAGTGCCGGGACTGGCGGGGTCGTCGGGGAGCAGTTCTTC
NA	17	TRBD2	TRBJ2-7	TRBV4-2	CASSQMEPGLADYEQYF	TGTGCCAGCAGCCAAATGGAACCGGGACTAGCGGACTACGAGCAGTACTTC
once	15	NA	TRBJ2-1	TRBV20-1	CSASSPRTGSYEQFF	TGCAGTGCTAGTTCCCCTCGGACCGGAAGTTATGAGCAGTTCTTC
NA	13	NA	TRBJ1-1	TRBV20-1	CSAARQQNAEAFF	TGCAGTGCCGCTCGGCAGCAGAACGCTGAAGCTTTCTTT
NA	19	NA	TRBJ2-3	TRBV21-1	CASSTSLAGGSYSTDTQYF	TGTGCCAGCAGCACCTCACTAGCGGGGGGCTCATATAGCACAGATACGCAGTATTTT
few	13	NA	TRBJ2-7	TRBV28	CASSNRQAYEQYF	TGTGCCAGCAGTAACCGACAGGCTTACGAGCAGTACTTC
few	14	NA	TRBJ2-7	TRBV6-5	CASSYSNWGYEQYF	TGTGCCAGCAGTTACTCGAATTGGGGCTACGAGCAGTACTTC
NA	15	NA	TRBJ1-2	TRBV7-3	CASSPGSSANYGYTF	TGTGCCAGCAGCCCGGGGAGCTCAGCTAACTATGGCTACACCTTC
NA	14	TRBD1	TRBJ1-1	TRBV7-9	CASSEGAVNTEAFF	TGTGCCAGCAGCGAGGGGGCAGTGAACACTGAAGCTTTCTTT
NA	14	TRBD2	TRBJ2-1	TRBV20-1	CSAPASGNYNEQFF	TGCAGTGCTCCTGCTAGCGGGAACTACAATGAGCAGTTCTTC
once	17	NA	TRBJ2-7	TRBV20-1	CSARGIEIKRAGYEQYF	TGCAGTGCTAGAGGTATAGAAATAAAGCGCGCCGGGTACGAGCAGTACTTC
few	15	NA	TRBJ2-7	TRBV9	CASSVVGTSTYEQYF	TGTGCCAGCAGCGTAGTTGGGACATCAACCTACGAGCAGTACTTC
NA	15	NA	TRBJ2-1	TRBV20-1	CSARLWRSSYNEQFF	TGCAGTGCTAGACTGTGGCGGAGCTCCTACAATGAGCAGTTCTTC
once	16	TRBD2	TRBJ2-2	TRBV7-2	CASRFGLAGNTGELFF	TGTGCCAGCAGATTTGGACTAGCGGGGAACACCGGGGAGCTGTTTTTT
many	13	TRBD1	TRBJ2-3	TRBV7-9	CASSSRGPDTQYF	TGCGCCAGCAGCTCCAGGGGGCCAGATACGCAGTATTTT
NA	15	TRBD1	TRBJ1-1	TRBV6-5	CASSYSGTGESEAFF	TGTGCCAGCAGTTACTCCGGGACAGGGGAGTCTGAAGCTTTCTTT
once	14	NA	TRBJ2-1	TRBV5-1	CASTENGLTYEQFF	TGCGCCAGCACCGAAAACGGACTAACCTACGAGCAGTTCTTC
NA	17	TRBD2	TRBJ2-7	TRBV18	CASSPFTQAGSSYEQYF	TGTGCCAGCTCACCATTTACCCAAGCGGGGAGCTCCTACGAGCAGTACTTC
NA	12	NA	TRBJ2-7	TRBV30	CAWSVGPYEQYF	TGTGCCTGGAGTGTCGGTCCCTACGAGCAGTACTTC
NA	13	NA	TRBJ2-3	TRBV20-1	CSADWRAADTQYF	TGCAGTGCTGATTGGAGGGCGGCAGATACGCAGTATTTT
many	14	NA	TRBJ2-3	TRBV4-1	CASSQDDSTDTQYF	TGCGCCAGCAGCCAAGATGACAGCACAGATACGCAGTATTTT
NA	17	TRBD1	TRBJ1-5	TRBV28	CASSSDRSRGLNQPQHF	TGTGCCAGCAGTTCGGACAGGTCCCGAGGCCTAAATCAGCCCCAGCATTTT
NA	15	NA	TRBJ2-1	TRBV20-1	CSARDRWGTYNEQFF	TGCAGTGCTAGAGATAGGTGGGGAACCTACAATGAGCAGTTCTTC
once	17	NA	TRBJ2-3	TRBV6-1	CASRRSGGRTRTDTQYF	TGTGCCAGCAGGAGATCCGGGGGCCGCACTCGCACAGATACGCAGTATTTT
NA	15	NA	TRBJ1-3	TRBV12-3/TRBV12-4	CASSLPTASGNTIYF	TGTGCCAGCAGTCTCCCGACAGCCTCTGGAAACACCATATATTTT
few	15	NA	TRBJ2-3	TRBV4-2	CASTPTGSGTDTQYF	TGTGCCAGCACCCCGACAGGAAGCGGCACAGATACGCAGTATTTT
NA	16	TRBD1	TRBJ1-6	TRBV3-1	CASSQGQGVYNSPLHF	TGTGCCAGCAGCCAAGGACAGGGGGTTTATAATTCACCCCTCCACTTT
once	16	TRBD1	TRBJ1-6	TRBV28	CASGFLQGDSAGPLHF	TGTGCCAGCGGTTTTCTACAGGGGGACTCGGCGGGTCCCCTCCACTTT
few	12	TRBD1	TRBJ1-1	TRBV10-3	CASRDREYEAFF	TGTGCCAGCCGGGACAGGGAATATGAAGCTTTCTTT
NA	11	NA	TRBJ1-1	TRBV20-1	CSARDLGEAFF	TGCAGTGCTAGAGATTTAGGTGAAGCTTTCTTT
NA	13	NA	TRBJ1-2	TRBV7-9	CASSPRTAYGYTF	TGTGCCAGCAGCCCAAGGACGGCCTATGGCTACACCTTC
NA	16	TRBD2	TRBJ2-7	TRBV7-2	CASSSYPGLAGTQQYF	TGTGCCAGCAGCTCTTATCCGGGACTAGCGGGGACCCAGCAGTACTTC
NA	16	TRBD1	TRBJ2-7	TRBV27	CASRPDRTGLSYEQYF	TGTGCCAGCAGGCCCGACCGGACAGGGTTGTCCTACGAGCAGTACTTC
NA	17	NA	TRBJ2-6	TRBV10-3	CAISDHRTSSGANVLTF	TGTGCCATCAGTGACCACCGGACAAGCTCTGGGGCCAACGTCCTGACTTTC
few	14	NA	TRBJ2-1	TRBV24-1	CATSGSGPYNEQFF	TGTGCCACCAGTGGAAGCGGCCCCTACAATGAGCAGTTCTTC